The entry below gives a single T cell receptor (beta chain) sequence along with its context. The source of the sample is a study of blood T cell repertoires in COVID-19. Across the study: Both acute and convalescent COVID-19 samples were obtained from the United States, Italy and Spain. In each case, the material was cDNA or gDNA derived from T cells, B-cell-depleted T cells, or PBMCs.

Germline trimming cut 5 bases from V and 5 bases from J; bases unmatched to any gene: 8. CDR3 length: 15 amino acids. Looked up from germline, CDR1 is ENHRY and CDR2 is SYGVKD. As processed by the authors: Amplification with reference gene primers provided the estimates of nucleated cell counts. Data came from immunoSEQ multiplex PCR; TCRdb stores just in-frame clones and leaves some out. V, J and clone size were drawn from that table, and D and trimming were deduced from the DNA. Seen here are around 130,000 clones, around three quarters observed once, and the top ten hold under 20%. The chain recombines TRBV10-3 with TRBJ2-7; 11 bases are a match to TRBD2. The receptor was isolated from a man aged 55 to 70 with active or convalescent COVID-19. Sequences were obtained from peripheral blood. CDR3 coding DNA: TGTGCCATCAGTAATCTAGCGGGAGGTCTCCACGAGCAGTACTTC. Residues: CAISNLAGGLHEQYF.